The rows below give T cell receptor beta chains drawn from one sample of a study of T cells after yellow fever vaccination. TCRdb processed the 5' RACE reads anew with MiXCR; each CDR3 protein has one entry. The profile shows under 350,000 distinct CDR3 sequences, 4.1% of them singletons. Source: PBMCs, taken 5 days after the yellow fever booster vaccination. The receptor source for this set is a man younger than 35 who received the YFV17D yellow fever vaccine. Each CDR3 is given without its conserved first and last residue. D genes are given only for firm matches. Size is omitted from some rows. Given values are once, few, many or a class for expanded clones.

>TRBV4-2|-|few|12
ASSGTPNTGELF
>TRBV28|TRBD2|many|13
ASSLAGANTDTQY
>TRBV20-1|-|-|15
SAPPLTVFEDTGELF
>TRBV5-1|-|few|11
ASSLTGGREQY
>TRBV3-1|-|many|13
ASSQEPGMNTEAF
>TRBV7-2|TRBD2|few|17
ASSSPPGGSGGATDTQY
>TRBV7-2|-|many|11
ASSSVEGSPQH
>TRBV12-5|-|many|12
ASGSRPLEETQY
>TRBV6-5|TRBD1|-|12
ASSRQTTGGEQF
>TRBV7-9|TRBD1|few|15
ASSLVGVRGLNQPQH
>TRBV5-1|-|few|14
ASSFTQGKVTDTQY
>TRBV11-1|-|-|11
ASSLGHGLEAF
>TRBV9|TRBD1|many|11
ASSPNRGNEQY
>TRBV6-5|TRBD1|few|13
ASNYLTGFTGELF
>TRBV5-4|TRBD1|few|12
ASSPRQGTDEQF
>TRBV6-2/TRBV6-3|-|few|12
ASSPDASGYGYT
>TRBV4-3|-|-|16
ASSQDFIGTPDNEKLF
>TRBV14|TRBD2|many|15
ASSQASGGPSIDTQY
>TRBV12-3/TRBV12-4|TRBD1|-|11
ASRQTGGTEAF
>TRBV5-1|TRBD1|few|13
ASSLGTGTNTEAF
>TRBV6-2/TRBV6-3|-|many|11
ASRNMGERTQY
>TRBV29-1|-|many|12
SVEGLVVQETQY